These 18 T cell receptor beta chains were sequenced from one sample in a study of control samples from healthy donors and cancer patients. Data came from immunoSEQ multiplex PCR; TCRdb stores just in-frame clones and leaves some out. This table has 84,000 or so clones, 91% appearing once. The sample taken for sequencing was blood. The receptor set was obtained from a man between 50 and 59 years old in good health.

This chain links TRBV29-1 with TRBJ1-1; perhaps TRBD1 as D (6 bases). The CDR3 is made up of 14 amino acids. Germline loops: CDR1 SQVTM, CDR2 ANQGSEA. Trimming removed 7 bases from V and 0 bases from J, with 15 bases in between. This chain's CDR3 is CSGEGGGLNTEAFF. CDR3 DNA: TGCAGCGGGGAGGGTGGGGGGCTGAACACTGAAGCTTTCTTT.

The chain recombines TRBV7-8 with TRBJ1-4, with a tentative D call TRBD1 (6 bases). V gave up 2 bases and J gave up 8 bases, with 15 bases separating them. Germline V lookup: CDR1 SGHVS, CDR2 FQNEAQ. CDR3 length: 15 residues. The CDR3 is CASSLIGGPGEKLFF. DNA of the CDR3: TGTGCCAGCAGCTTAATTGGGGGGCCGGGGGAAAAACTGTTTTTT.

The CDR3 is CATKAPGNTEAFF. The CDR3 nucleotides are TGTGCCACCAAAGCGCCAGGGAACACTGAAGCTTTCTTT. The chain has TRBV15 and TRBJ1-1; D not resolved. The CDR3 loop spans 13 amino acids. V lost 7 bases, J lost 1 base, and 10 bases lay in between. Germline CDR1 is LNHNV and CDR2 is YYDKDF (reference sequence).

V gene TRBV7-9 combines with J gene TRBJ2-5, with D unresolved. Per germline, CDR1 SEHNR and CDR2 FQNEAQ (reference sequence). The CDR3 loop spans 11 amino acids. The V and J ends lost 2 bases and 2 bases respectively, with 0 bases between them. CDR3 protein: CASSLQETQYF. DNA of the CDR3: TGTGCCAGCAGCTTACAAGAGACCCAGTACTTC.

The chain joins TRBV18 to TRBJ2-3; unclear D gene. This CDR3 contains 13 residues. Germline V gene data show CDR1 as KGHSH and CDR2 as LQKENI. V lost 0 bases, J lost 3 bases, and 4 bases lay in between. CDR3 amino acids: CASSPPVTDTQYF. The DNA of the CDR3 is TGTGCCAGCTCACCACCGGTTACAGATACGCAGTATTTT.

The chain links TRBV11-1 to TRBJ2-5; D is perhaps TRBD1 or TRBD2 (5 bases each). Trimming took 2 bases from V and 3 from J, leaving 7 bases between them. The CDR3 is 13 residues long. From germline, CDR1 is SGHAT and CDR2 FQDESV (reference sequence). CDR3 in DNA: TGTGCCAGCAGCTTATGGGGGAAAGAGACCCAGTACTTC. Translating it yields CASSLWGKETQYF.

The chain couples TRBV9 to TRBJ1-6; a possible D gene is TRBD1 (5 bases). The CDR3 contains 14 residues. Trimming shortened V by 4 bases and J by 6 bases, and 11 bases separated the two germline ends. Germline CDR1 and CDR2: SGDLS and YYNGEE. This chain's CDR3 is CASSPGPSNSPLHF. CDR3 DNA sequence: TGTGCCAGCAGCCCGGGACCGAGTAATTCACCCCTCCACTTT.

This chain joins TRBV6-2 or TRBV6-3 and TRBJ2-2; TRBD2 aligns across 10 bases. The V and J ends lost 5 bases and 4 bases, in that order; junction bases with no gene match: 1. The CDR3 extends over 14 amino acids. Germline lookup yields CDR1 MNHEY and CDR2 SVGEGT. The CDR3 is CASSSGGATGELFF. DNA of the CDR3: TGTGCCAGCAGTAGCGGGGGGGCCACCGGGGAGCTGTTTTTT.

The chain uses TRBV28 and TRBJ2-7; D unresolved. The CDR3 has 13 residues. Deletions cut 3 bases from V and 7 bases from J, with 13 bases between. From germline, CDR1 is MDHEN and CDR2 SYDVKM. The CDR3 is CASSFGSTREQYF. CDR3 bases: TGTGCCAGCAGTTTCGGATCTACGAGGGAGCAGTACTTC. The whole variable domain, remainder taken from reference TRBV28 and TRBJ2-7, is DVKVTQSSRYLVKRTGEKVFLECVQDMDHENMFWYRQDPGLGLRLIYFSYDVKMKEKGDIPEGYSVSREKKERFSLILESASTNQTSMYLCASSFGSTREQYFGPGTRLTVT.

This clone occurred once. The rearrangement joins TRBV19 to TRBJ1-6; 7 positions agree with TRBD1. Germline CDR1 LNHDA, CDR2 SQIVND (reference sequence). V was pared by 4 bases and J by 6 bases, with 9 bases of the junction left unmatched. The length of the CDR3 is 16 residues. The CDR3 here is CASSTISGTANSPLHF. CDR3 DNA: TGTGCCAGTAGTACCATATCCGGGACAGCTAATTCACCCCTCCACTTT.

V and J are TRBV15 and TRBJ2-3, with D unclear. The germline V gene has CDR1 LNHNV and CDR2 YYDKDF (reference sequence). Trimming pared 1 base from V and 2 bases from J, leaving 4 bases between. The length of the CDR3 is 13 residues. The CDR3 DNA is TGTGCCACCAGCAGAGCAGCCACAGATACGCAGTATTTT. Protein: CATSRAATDTQYF.

The CDR3 coding sequence is TGTGCCTCATACTCAATAGCGAATACGCAGTATTTT. Its protein product is CASYSIANTQYF. This chain links TRBV30 with TRBJ2-3; possibly TRBD2 for D (5 bases). V shed 7 bases and J shed 7 bases, with 15 bases lying between them. The CDR3 spans 12 residues. Germline CDR1 GTSNPN, CDR2 SVGIG (reference sequence). The full variable domain, completed using reference TRBV30 and TRBJ2-3, is SQTIHQWPATLVQPVGSPLSLECTVEGTSNPNLYWYRQAAGRGLQLLFYSVGIGQISSEVPQNLSASRPQDRQFILSSKKLLLSDSGFYLCASYSIANTQYFGPGTRLTVL.

The CDR3 spells CASSNGGGSEAFF. CDR3 bases: TGCGCCAGCAGCAATGGCGGGGGAAGTGAAGCTTTCTTT. V gene TRBV5-1 combines with J gene TRBJ1-1; D perhaps matches TRBD1 (5 bases). Deletions cut 4 bases from V and 7 bases from J, with 14 bases between. Germline CDR1 and CDR2: SGHRS and YFSETQ. The CDR3 covers 13 residues.

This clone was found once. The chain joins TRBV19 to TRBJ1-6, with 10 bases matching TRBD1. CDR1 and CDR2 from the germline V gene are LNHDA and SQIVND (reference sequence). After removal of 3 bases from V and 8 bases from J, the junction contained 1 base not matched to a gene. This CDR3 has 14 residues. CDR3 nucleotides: TGTGCCAGTAGTATTGGGACAGGGGATTCACCCCTCCACTTT. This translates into CASSIGTGDSPLHF.

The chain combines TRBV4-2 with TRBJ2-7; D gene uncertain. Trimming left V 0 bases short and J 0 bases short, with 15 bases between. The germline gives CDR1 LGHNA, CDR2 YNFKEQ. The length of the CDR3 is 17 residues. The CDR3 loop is CASSQDSGSSRSYEQYF. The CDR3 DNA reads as TGTGCCAGCAGCCAAGATTCAGGCAGCAGTCGCTCCTACGAGCAGTACTTC.

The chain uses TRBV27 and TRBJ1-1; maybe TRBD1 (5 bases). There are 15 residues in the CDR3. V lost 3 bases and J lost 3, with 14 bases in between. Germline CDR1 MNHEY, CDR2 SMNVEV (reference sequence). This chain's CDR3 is CASSLGLGGYTEAFF. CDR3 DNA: TGTGCCAGCAGTTTGGGACTGGGGGGATACACTGAAGCTTTCTTT.

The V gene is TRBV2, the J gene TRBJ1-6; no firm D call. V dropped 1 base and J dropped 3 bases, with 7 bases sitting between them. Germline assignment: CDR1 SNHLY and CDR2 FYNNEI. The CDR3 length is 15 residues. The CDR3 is CASSEGHLYNSPLHF. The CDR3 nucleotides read TGTGCCAGCAGTGAAGGACATCTCTATAATTCACCCCTCCACTTT.

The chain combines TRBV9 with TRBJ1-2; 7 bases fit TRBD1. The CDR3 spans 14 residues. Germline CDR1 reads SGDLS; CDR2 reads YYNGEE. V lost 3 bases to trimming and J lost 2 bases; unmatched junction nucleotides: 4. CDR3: CASSDRGFNYGYTF. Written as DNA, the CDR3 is TGTGCCAGCAGCGACAGGGGCTTCAACTATGGCTACACCTTC.